This T cell receptor (beta chain) was sequenced for a study of blood T cell repertoires in COVID-19. Study at large: The origin of the acute and convalescent COVID-19 samples was the United States, Italy and Spain.

The CDR3 loop spans 16 amino acids. V was pared by 1 base and J by 7 bases, with 14 bases between. The germline V gene encodes CDR1 LGHDT and CDR2 YNNKEL (reference sequence). Original processing notes: For nucleated cells, counts were estimated from reference gene primer amplification. Sequenced by immunoSEQ multiplex PCR; TCRdb stores in-frame clones only, minus some. V, J and clone size derive from that table, while D and trimming were established from the DNA sequence. The sample shows roughly 130,000 clones, about 80% of them seen only once. The source of this sequence is a woman aged 60-75 years with acute or convalescent COVID-19. Source material: peripheral blood. This sequence joins TRBV3-1 (or the pseudogene TRBV3-2) and TRBJ1-6; no firm D call. This CDR3 reads CASSQGAGEGNSPLHF. Written as DNA, the CDR3 is TGTGCCAGCAGCCAAGGGGCAGGAGAGGGAAATTCACCCCTCCACTTT.